This paragraph reports one T cell receptor beta chain. Its antigen remains unknown. TCRdb keeps only in-frame clones here, not all; method: immunoSEQ multiplex PCR. The sample includes 50,000 or so clones, roughly 80% of them seen just once. This record comes from a study of T cell responses to AZD1222 COVID-19 vaccine. Study-level results: Reports say nearly half of spike-specific TCRs go after unmutated variant regions. It was only 6 or 7 AZD1222 recipients who were seropositive at baseline. Vaccination with two AZD1222 doses was followed by a rise in Spike-specific TCR breadth and depth. Most donors were white British, females outnumbered males, and clonal diversity was possibly underestimated.

Germline CDR1 ENHRY, CDR2 SYGVKD. Trimming stripped 0 bases from V and 6 bases from J, with 4 bases between. The CDR3 contains 12 residues. The sample in question was peripheral blood, obtained 28 days after the second AZD1222 dose. The rearrangement links TRBV10-3 to TRBJ2-3; no definite D call. The sequence was obtained from an adult who received the AZD1222 COVID-19 vaccine. Here the CDR3 reads CAISESGDTQYF. CDR3 DNA: TGTGCCATCAGTGAGTCTGGTGATACGCAGTATTTT.